This TCR beta chain was retrieved from a study of T-cell reconstitution after alpha-beta-depleted transplantation in children. Unique molecular identifiers featured in how the TCRbeta library was prepared. TCRdb redid the calling of the PCR reads with MiXCR, one entry per CDR3 protein. The sample lists hundreds of thousands of distinct CDR3 sequences, around 9.6% seen once, with approximately 5.9% in the top ten. The sample holds a few counts of this clonotype. The sequencing used PBMCs from the stem cell graft donor, collected from the stem cell graft. The TCR sequence derives from a human donor who donated a stem cell graft to a child with acute lymphoblastic leukemia.

The CDR3 here is CASSQEDRRLNYGYTF. As DNA, the CDR3 is TGTGCCAGCAGCCAAGAAGACAGGCGATTGAACTATGGCTACACCTTC. The genes are TRBV3-1 and TRBJ1-2; a possible D gene is TRBD1 (6 bases). This CDR3 contains 16 residues. The V end lost 0 bases, the J end lost 2 bases, and 13 bases lay between the germline ends. Germline CDR1 and CDR2: LGHDT and YNNKEL (reference sequence).